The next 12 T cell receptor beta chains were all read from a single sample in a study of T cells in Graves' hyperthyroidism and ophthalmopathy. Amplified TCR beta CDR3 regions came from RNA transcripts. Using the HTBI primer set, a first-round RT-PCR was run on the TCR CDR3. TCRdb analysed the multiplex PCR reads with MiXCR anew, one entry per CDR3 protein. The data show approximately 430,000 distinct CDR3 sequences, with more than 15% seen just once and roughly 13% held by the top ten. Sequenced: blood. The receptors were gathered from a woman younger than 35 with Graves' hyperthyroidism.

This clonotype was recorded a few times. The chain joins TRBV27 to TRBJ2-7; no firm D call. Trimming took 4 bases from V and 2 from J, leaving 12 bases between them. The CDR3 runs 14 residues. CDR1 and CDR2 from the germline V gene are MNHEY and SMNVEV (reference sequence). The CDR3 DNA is TGTGCCAGCAGTTCCTCGGTTGGCCCCTACGAGCAGTACTTC. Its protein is CASSSSVGPYEQYF.

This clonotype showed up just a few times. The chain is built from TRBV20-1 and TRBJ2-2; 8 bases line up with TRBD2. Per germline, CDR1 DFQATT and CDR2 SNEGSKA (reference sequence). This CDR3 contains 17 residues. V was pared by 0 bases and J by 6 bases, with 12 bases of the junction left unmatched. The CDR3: CSARDISGGSRAGELFF. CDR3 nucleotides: TGCAGTGCTAGAGATATAAGCGGGGGCTCTAGGGCCGGGGAGCTGTTTTTT.

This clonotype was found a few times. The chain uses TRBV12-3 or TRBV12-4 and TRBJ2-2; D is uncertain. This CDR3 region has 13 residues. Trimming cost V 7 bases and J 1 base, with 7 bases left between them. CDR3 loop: CASTYRNTGELFF. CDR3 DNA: TGTGCCAGCACCTATAGGAACACCGGGGAGCTGTTTTTT.

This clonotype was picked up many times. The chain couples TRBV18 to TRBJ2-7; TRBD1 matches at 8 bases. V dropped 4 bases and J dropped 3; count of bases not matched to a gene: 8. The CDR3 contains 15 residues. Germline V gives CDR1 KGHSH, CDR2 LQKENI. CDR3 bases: TGTGCCAGCTCACTTGGACAGGGACTCGACTACGAGCAGTACTTC. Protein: CASSLGQGLDYEQYF.

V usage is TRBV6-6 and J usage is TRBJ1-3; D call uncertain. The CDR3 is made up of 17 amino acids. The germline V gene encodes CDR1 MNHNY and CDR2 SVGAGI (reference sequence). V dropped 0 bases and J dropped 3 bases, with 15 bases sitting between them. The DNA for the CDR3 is TGTGCCAGCAGTTACTCGAGGGAGGGTAAGGGTGGAAACACCATATATTTT. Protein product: CASSYSREGKGGNTIYF.

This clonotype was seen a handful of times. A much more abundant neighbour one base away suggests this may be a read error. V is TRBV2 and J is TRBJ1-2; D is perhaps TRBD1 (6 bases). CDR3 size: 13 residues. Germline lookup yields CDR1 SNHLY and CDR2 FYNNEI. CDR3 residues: CASSERGFYGCTF. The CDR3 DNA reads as TGTGCCAGCAGTGAGAGGGGGTTCTATGGCTGCACCTTC.

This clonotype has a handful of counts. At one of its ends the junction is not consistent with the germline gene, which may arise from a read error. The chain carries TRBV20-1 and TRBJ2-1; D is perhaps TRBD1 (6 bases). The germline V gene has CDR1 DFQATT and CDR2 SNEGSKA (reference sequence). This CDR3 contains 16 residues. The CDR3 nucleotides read TGCAGTGCTAGGGGTTCCGGGACACGGACCTACAGTGAGCAGTTCTTC. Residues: CSARGSGTRTYSEQFF.

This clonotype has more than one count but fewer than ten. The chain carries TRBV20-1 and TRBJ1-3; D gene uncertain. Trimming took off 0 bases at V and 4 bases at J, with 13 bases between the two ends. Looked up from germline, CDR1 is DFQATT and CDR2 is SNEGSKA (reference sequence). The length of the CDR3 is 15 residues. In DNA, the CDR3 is TGCAGTGCTAGAGACGGGAATTTGGAGGGAAACACCATATATTTT. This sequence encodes CSARDGNLEGNTIYF.

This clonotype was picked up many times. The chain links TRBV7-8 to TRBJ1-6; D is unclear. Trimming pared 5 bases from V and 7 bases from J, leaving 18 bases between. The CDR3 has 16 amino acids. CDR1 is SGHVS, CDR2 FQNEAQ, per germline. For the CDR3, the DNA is TGTGCCAGCAGCCCGGGGTTCCTACTGGGGAATTCACCCCTCCACTTT. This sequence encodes CASSPGFLLGNSPLHF.

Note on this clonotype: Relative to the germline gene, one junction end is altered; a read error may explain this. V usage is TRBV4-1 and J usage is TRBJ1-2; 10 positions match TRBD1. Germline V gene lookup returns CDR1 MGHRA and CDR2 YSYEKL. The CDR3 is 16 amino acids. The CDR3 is CASSQDRQGAIYGYTF. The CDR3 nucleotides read TGTGCCAGCAGCCAAGATCGACAGGGGGCAATCTATGGCTACACCTTC.

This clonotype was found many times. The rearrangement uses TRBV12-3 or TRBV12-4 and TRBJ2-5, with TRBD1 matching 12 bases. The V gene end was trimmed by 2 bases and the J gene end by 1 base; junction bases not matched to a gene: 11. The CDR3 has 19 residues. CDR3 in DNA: TGTGCCAGCAGTTTATCCGGGACAGGGGGCCCTATCAGCCAAGAGACCCAGTACTTC. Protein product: CASSLSGTGGPISQETQYF.

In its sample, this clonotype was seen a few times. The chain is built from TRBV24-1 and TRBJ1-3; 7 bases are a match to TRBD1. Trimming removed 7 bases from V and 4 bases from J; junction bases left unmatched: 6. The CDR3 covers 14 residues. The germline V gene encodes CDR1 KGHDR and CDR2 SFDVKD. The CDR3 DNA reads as TGTGCCACCAGCGAGGGGGCGAAGGGAAACACCATATATTTT. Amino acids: CATSEGAKGNTIYF.